A single sample gave rise to the 3 T cell receptor beta chains below, sequenced in a study. MiXCR was run by TCRdb on the reads, yielding one entry per CDR3 protein. The sample has 3,500 to 5,000 distinct CDR3 sequences; more than 9% are singletons. The specimen was CD4+ T cells from synovial fluid. The receptors shown here come from a human donor with rheumatoid arthritis.

This clonotype occurred many times. This rearrangement joins TRBV19 to TRBJ2-3; the D gene is possibly TRBD1 (6 bases). The CDR3 has 13 amino acids. V was clipped by 6 bases and J by 0 bases, with 7 bases between them. Germline V lookup: CDR1 LNHDA, CDR2 SQIVND (reference sequence). The CDR3 protein is CASRQGSTDTQYF. CDR3 nucleotide sequence: TGTGCCAGTAGGCAGGGGAGCACAGATACGCAGTATTTT.

This clonotype was seen only a few times. The CDR3 protein is CASSYPAGHTF. The DNA for the CDR3 is TGTGCCAGCAGTTACCCTGCCGGTCACACCTTC. V and J are TRBV6-2 or TRBV6-3 and TRBJ1-2; D remains ambiguous. CDR3 length: 11 amino acids. The germline CDR1 and CDR2 sequences are MNHEY and SVGEGT. Trimming removed 2 bases at V and 12 bases at J, with 10 bases between.

This clonotype is categorized as medium-sized. V gene TRBV20-1 combines with J gene TRBJ2-3; a possible D gene is TRBD1 (6 bases). There are 13 residues in the CDR3. Germline CDR1 DFQATT, CDR2 SNEGSKA (reference sequence). Trimming cost V 5 bases and J 0 bases, with 9 bases left between them. The CDR3 region is CSAPDRSTDTQYF. DNA for the CDR3: TGCAGTGCTCCTGACAGGAGCACAGATACGCAGTATTTT.